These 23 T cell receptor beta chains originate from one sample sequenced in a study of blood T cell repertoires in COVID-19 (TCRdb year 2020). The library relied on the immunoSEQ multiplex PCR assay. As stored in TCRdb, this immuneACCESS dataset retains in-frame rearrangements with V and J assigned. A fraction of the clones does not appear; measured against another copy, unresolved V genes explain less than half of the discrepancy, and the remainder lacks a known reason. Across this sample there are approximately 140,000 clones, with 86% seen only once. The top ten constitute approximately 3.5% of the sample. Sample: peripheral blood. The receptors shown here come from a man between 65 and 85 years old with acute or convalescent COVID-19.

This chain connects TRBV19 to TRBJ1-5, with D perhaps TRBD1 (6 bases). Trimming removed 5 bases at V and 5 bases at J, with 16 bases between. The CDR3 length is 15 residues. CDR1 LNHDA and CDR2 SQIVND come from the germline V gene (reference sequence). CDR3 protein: CASSQQGEGYQPQHF. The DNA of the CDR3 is TGTGCCAGTAGTCAACAGGGTGAAGGCTATCAGCCCCAGCATTTT. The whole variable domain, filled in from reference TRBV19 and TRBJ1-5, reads DGGITQSPKYLFRKEGQNVTLSCEQNLNHDAMYWYRQDPGQGLRLIYYSQIVNDFQKGDIAEGYSVSREKKESFPLTVTSAQKNPTAFYLCASSQQGEGYQPQHFGDGTRLSIL.

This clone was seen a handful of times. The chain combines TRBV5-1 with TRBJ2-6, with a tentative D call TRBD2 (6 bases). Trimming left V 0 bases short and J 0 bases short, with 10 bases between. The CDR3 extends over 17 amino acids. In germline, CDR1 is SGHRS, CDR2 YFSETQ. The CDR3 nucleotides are TGCGCCAGCAGCTTGGACGGGAGACGCTCTGGGGCCAACGTCCTGACTTTC. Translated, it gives CASSLDGRRSGANVLTF.

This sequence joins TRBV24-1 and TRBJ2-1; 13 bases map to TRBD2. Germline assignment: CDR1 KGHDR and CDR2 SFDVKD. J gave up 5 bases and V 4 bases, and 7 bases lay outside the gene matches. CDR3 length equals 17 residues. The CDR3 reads CATSDPRLAGGNNEQFF. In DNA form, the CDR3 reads TGTGCCACCAGTGACCCTCGACTAGCGGGAGGCAACAATGAGCAGTTCTTC.

The CDR3 sequence is CASSPGQTSTGELFF. The DNA for the CDR3 is TGTGCCAGCAGCCCAGGACAAACCTCAACCGGGGAGCTGTTTTTT. The chain carries TRBV5-4 and TRBJ2-2; the D gene is possibly TRBD1 (5 bases). The ends were cut back, 4 bases at V and 5 bases at J, with 15 bases in the middle. The germline V gene encodes CDR1 SGHNT and CDR2 YYREEE (reference sequence). The CDR3 has 15 residues.

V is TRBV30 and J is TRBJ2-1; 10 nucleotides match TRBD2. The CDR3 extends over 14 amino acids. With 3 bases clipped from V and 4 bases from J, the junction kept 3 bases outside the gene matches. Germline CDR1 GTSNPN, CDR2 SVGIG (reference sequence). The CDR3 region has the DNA TGTGCCTGGAGAGGACTAGCGGCTTACAATGAGCAGTTCTTC. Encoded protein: CAWRGLAAYNEQFF.

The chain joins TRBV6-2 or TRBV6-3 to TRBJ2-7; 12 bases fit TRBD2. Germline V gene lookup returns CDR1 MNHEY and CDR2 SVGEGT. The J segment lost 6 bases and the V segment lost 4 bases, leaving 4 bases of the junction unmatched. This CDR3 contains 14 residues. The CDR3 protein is CASSFGLAGIEQYF. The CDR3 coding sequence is TGTGCCAGCAGTTTCGGACTAGCGGGAATCGAGCAGTACTTC.

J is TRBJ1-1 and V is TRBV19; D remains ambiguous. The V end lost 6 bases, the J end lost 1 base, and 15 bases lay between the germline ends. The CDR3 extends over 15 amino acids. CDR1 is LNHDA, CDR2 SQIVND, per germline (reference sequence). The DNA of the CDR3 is TGTGCCAGTAGCACCAGGATCTTTGAGAACACTGAAGCTTTCTTT. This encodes CASSTRIFENTEAFF.

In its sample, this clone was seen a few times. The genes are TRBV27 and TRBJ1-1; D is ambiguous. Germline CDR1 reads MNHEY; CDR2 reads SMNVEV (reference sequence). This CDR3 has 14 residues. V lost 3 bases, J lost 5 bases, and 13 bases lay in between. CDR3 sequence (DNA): TGTGCCAGCAGTTTTACCGGGGTCGGGACTGAAGCTTTCTTT. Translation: CASSFTGVGTEAFF.

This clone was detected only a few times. The CDR3 here is CASSQDVLAGGQSTQYF. The CDR3, as DNA: TGTGCCAGCAGCCAAGACGTTTTAGCGGGAGGGCAAAGTACGCAGTATTTT. This chain joins TRBV3-1 (or the pseudogene TRBV3-2) and TRBJ2-3; TRBD2 matches at 11 bases. The V gene end was trimmed by 0 bases and the J gene end by 8 bases; junction bases not matched to a gene: 10. The CDR3 loop spans 17 amino acids. Germline CDR1 is LGHDT and CDR2 is YNNKEL (reference sequence).

The CDR3 coding sequence is TGTGCCAGCAGTGGACTCTCGGGACTGCTTGGCTACACCTTC. Residues: CASSGLSGLLGYTF. This sequence joins TRBV2 and TRBJ1-2, with D maybe TRBD1 (5 bases). Germline CDR1 reads SNHLY; CDR2 reads FYNNEI. There are 14 residues in the CDR3. V dropped 4 bases and J dropped 7 bases, with 16 bases sitting between them.

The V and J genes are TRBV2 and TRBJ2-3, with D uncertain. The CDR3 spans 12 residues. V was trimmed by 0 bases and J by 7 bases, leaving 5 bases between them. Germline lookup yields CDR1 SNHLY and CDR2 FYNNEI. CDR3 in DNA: TGTGCCAGCAGTGAAGCCCTACATACGCAGTATTTT. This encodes CASSEALHTQYF.

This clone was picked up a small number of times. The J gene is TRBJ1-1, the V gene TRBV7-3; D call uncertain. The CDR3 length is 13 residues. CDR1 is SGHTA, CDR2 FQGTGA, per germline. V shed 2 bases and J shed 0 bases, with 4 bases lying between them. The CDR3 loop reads CASSLFLNTEAFF. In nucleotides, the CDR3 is TGTGCCAGCAGCTTATTCTTGAACACTGAAGCTTTCTTT.

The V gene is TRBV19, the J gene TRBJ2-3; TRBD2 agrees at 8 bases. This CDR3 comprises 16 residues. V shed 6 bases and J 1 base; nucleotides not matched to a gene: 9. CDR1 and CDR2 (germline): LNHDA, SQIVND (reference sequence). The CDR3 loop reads CASSYLAGLGTDTQYF. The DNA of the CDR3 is TGTGCCAGTAGCTACCTAGCGGGCTTGGGCACAGATACGCAGTATTTT.

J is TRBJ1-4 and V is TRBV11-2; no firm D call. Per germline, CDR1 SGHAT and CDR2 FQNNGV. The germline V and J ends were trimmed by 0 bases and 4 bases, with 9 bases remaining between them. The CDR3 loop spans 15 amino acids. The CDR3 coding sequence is TGTGCCAGCAGCTTAGATTGGGCTAATAATGAAAAACTGTTTTTT. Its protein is CASSLDWANNEKLFF.

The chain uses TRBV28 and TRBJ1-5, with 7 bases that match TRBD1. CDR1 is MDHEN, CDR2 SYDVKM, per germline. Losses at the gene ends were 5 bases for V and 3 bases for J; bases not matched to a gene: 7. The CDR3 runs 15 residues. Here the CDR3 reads CASSLDRVINQPQHF. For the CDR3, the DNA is TGTGCCAGCAGTCTTGACAGGGTGATCAATCAGCCCCAGCATTTT.

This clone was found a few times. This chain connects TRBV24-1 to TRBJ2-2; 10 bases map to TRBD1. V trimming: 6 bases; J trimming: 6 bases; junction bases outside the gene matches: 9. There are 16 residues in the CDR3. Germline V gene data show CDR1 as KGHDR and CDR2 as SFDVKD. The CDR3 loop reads CATSRLTGGLPGELFF. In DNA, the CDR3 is TGTGCCACCAGTCGCTTGACAGGGGGCTTACCCGGGGAGCTGTTTTTT.

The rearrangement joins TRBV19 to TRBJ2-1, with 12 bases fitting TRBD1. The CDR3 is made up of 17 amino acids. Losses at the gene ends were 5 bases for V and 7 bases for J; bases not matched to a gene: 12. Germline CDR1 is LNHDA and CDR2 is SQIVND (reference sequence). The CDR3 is CASSSHRDRGRRNEQFF. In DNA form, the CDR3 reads TGTGCCAGTAGTTCCCACCGGGACAGGGGGCGCAGAAATGAGCAGTTCTTC.

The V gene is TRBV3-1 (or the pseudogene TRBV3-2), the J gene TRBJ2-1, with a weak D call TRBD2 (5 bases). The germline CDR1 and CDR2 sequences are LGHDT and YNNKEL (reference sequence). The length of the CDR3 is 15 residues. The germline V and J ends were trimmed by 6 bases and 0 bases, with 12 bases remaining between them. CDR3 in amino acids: CASRKSGSSYNEQFF. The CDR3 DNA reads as TGTGCCAGCAGAAAAAGCGGTTCCTCCTACAATGAGCAGTTCTTC.

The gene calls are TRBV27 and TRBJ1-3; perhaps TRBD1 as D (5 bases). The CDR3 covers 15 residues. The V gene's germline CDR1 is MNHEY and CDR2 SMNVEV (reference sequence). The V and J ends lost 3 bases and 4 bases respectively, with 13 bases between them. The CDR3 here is CASSLSKGPGNTIYF. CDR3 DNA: TGTGCCAGCAGTTTGTCTAAGGGGCCGGGAAACACCATATATTTT.

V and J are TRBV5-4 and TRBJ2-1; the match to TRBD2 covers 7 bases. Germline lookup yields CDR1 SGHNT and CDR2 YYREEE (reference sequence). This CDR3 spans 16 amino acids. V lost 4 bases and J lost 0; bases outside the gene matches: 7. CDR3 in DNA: TGTGCCAGCAGCCTGGACCTAGCGGCCTCCTACAATGAGCAGTTCTTC. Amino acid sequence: CASSLDLAASYNEQFF.

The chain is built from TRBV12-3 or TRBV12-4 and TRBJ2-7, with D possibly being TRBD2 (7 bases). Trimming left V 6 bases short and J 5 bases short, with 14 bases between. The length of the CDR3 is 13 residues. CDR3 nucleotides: TGTGCCAGCAGAGGGGGGGGACAACACGAGCAGTACTTC. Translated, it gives CASRGGGQHEQYF.

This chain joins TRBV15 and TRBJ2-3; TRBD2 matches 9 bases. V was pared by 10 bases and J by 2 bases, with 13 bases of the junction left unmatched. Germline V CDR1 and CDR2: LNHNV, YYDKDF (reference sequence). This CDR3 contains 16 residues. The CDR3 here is CAIAPRLAALTDTQYF. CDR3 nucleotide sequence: TGTGCCATCGCGCCCCGACTAGCGGCGCTCACAGATACGCAGTATTTT.

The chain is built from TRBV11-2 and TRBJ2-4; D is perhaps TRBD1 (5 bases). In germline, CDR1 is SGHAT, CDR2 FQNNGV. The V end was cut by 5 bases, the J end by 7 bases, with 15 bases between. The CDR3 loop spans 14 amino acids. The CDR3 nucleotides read TGTGCCAGCAGCGATCTAGGACAAGCGAACATTCAGTACTTC. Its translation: CASSDLGQANIQYF. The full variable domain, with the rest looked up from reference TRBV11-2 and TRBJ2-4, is EAGVAQSPRYKIIEKRQSVAFWCNPISGHATLYWYQQILGQGPKLLIQFQNNGVVDDSQLPKDRFSAERLKGVDSTLKIQPAKLEDSAVYLCASSDLGQANIQYFGAGTRLSVL.